This paragraph reports one TCR beta chain. This specimen belongs to a study of T cell changes during pregnancy in multiple sclerosis. Assay: immunoSEQ multiplex PCR; the TCRdb copy retains only in-frame clones and omits some. Counted here are around 80,000 clones, around 92% occurring once; the ten biggest clones make up 2.6%. CDR3 length: 14 residues. Germline-derived CDR1 and CDR2 are SEHNR and FQNEAQ (reference sequence). The ends were cut back, 1 base at V and 7 bases at J, with 10 bases in the middle. The source was peripheral blood, collected before pregnancy. The chain links TRBV7-9 to TRBJ1-4; no clear D. This sequence was found in a female donor with multiple sclerosis, enrolled in a pregnancy study. The CDR3 loop reads CASSLEGGGEKLFF. The DNA for the CDR3 is TGTGCCAGCAGCTTAGAGGGAGGCGGTGAAAAACTGTTTTTT.